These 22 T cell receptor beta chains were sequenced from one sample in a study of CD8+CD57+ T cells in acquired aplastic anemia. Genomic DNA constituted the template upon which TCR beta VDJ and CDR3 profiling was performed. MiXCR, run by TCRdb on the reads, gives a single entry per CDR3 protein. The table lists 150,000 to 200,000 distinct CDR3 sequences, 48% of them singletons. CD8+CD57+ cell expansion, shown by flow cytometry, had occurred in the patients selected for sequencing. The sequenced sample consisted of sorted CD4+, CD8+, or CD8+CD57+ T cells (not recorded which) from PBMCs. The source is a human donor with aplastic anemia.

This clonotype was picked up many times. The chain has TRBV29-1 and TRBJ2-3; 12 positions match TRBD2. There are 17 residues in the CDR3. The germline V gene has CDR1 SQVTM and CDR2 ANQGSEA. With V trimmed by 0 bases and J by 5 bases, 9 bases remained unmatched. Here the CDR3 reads CSVEDLAGGPPGDTQYF. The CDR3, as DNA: TGCAGCGTTGAAGATCTAGCGGGAGGGCCCCCGGGAGATACGCAGTATTTT.

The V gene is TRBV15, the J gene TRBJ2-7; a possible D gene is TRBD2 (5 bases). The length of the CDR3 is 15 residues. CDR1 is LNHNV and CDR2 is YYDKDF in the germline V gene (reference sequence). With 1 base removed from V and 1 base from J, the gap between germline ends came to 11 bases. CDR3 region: CATSRALDSSYEQYF. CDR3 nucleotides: TGTGCCACCAGCAGAGCTCTGGACTCTTCCTACGAGCAGTACTTC.

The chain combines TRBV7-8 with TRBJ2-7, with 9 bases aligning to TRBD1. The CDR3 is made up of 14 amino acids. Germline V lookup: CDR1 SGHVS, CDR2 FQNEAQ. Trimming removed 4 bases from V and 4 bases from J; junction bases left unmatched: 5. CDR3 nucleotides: TGTGCCAGCAGCTCGCCGGACAGGGGATACGAGCAGTACTTC. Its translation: CASSSPDRGYEQYF.

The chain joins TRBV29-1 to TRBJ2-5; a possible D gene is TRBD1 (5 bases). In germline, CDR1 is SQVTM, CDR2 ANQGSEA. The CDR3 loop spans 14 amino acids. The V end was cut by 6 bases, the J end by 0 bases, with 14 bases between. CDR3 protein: CSVIRQKDQETQYF. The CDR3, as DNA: TGCAGCGTAATACGACAGAAAGACCAAGAGACCCAGTACTTC.

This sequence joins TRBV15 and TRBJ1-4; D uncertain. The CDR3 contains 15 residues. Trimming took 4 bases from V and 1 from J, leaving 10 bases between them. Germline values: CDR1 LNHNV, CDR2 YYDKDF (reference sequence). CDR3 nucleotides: TGTGCCACCAGCACCCGGCCTGGAACTAATGAAAAACTGTTTTTT. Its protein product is CATSTRPGTNEKLFF.

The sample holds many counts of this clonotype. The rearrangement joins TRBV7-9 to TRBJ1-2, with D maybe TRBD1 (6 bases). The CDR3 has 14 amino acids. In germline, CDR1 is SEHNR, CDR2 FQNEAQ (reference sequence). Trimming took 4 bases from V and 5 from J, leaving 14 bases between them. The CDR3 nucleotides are TGTGCCAGCAGCTCCCAAACGAGGGGGTATGGCTACACCTTC. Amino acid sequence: CASSSQTRGYGYTF. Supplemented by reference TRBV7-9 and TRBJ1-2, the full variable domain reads DTGVSQNPRHKITKRGQNVTFRCDPISEHNRLYWYRQTLGQGPEFLTYFQNEAQLEKSRLLSDRFSAERPKGSFSTLEIQRTEQGDSAMYLCASSSQTRGYGYTFGSGTRLTVV.

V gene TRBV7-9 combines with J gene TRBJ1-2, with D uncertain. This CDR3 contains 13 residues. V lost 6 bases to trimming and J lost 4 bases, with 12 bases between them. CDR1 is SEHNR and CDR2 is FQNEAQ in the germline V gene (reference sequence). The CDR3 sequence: CASSPPRGYGYTF. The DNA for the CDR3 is TGTGCCAGCAGTCCCCCCCGGGGCTATGGCTACACCTTC.

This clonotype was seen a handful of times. The CDR3 region is CASSVSKAGGDEQYF. CDR3 nucleotide sequence: TGCGCCAGCAGCGTATCGAAAGCGGGAGGGGACGAGCAGTACTTC. The V call is TRBV5-1, the J call TRBJ2-7; 10 nucleotides match TRBD2. The CDR3 loop spans 15 amino acids. V gave up 4 bases and J gave up 5 bases; unmatched junction bases: 9. Germline V gives CDR1 SGHRS, CDR2 YFSETQ.

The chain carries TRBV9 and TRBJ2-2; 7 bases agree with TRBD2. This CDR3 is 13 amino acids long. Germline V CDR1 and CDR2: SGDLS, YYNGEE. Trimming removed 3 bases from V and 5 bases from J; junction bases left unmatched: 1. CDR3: CASSGGGTGELFF. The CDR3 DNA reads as TGTGCCAGCAGCGGGGGAGGGACCGGGGAGCTGTTTTTT.

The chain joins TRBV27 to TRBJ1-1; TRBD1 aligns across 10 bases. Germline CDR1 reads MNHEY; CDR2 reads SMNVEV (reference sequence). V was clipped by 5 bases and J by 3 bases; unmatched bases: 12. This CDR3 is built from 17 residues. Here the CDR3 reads CASSILPGQGLDTEAFF. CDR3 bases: TGTGCCAGCAGTATACTACCGGGACAGGGGTTGGACACTGAAGCTTTCTTT.

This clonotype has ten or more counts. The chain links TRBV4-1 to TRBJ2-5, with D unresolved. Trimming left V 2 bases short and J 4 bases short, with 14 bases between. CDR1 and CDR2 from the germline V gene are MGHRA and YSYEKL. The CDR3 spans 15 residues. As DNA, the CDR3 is TGCGCCAGCAGCCAACAGGATGGCCGCGGAGAGACCCAGTACTTC. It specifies CASSQQDGRGETQYF.

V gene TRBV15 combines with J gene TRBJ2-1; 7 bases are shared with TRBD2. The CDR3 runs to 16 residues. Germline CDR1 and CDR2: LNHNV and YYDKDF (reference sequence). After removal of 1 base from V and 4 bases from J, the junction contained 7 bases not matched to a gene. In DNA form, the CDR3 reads TGTGCCACCAGCAGAGCCGCCGGGGGGTTATACAATGAGCAGTTCTTC. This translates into CATSRAAGGLYNEQFF.

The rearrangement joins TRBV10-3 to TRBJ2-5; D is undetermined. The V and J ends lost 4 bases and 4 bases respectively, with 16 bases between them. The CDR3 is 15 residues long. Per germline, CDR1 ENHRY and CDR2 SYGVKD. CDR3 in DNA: TGTGCCATCAGTGCGGGCAGCACCTTGAGAGAGACCCAGTACTTC. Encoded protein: CAISAGSTLRETQYF.

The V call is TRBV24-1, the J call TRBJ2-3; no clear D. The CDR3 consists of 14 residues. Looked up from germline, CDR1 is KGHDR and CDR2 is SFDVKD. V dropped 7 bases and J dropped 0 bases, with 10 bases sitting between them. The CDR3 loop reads CATSQDGSTDTQYF. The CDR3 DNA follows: TGTGCCACCAGCCAAGACGGAAGCACAGATACGCAGTATTTT.

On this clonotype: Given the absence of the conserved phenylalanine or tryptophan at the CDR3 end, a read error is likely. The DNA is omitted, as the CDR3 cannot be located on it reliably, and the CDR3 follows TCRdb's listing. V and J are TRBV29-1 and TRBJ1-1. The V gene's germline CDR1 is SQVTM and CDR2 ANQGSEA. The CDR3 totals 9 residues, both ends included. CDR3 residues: CRPERREGN.

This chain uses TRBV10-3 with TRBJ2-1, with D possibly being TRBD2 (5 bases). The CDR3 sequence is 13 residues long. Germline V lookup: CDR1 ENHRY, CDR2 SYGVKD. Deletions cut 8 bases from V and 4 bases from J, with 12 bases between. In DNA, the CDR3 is TGTGCCATCGGAACTAGGGAGTACAATGAGCAGTTCTTC. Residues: CAIGTREYNEQFF.

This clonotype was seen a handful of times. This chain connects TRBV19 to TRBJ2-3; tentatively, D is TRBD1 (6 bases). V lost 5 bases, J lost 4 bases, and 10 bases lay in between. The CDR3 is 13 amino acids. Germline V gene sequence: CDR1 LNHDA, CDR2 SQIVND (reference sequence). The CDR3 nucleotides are TGTGCCAGTAGTGTGACAGGTGCAGATACGCAGTATTTT. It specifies CASSVTGADTQYF.

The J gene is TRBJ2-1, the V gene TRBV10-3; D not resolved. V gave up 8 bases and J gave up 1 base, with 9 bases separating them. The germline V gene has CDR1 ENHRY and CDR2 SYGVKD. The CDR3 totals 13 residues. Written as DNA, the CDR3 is TGTGCCATCCCTAGAGAGTCCTACAATGAGCAGTTCTTC. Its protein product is CAIPRESYNEQFF.

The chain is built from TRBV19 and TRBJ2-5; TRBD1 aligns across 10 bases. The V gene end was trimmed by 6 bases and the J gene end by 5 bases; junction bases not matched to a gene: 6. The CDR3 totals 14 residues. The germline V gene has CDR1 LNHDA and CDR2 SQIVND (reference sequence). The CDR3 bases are TGTGCCAGTAGGAAGACAGGGGGCAAGGAGACCCAGTACTTC. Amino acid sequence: CASRKTGGKETQYF.

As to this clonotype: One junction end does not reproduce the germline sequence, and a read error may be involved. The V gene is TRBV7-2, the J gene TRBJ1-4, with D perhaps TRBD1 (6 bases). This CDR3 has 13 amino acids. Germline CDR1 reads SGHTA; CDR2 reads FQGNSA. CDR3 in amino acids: CASRTDYGEKLFF. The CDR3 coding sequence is TGTGCAAGCAGGACAGACTACGGAGAAAAACTGTTTTTT.

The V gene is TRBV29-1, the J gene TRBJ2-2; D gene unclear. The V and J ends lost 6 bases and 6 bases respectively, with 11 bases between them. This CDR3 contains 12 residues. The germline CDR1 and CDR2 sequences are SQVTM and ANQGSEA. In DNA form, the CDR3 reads TGCAGCGTCCCCAGAGGATCCGGGGAGCTGTTTTTT. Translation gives CSVPRGSGELFF.

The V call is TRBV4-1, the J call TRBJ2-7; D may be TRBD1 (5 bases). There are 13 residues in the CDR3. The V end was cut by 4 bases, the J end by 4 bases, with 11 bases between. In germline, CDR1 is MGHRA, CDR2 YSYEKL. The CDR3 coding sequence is TGCGCCAGCAGCCCGTATAGGGGTTACGAGCAGTACTTC. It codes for CASSPYRGYEQYF.